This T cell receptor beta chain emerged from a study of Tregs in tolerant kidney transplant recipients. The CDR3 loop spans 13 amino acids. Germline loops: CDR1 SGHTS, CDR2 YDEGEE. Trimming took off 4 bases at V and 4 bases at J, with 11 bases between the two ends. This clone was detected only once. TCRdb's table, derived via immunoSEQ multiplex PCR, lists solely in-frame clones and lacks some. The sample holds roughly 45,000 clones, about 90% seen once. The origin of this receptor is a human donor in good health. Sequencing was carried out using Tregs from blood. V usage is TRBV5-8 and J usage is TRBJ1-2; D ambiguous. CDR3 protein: CASSPEGFYGYTF. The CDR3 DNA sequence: TGTGCCAGCAGCCCAGAAGGCTTCTATGGCTACACCTTC.